This T cell receptor (beta chain) came from a study of lung T cells in sarcoidosis with Löfgren's syndrome. As for the study in general: In sarcoidosis, CD4+ T cells accumulate in bronchoalveolar lavage fluid. Analyses focused on Löfgren's syndrome patients.

TCRdb redid the calling of the reads with MiXCR, one entry per CDR3 protein. The sample lists 60,000 to 65,000 distinct CDR3 sequences, approximately 22% seen once, with approximately 2.2% in the top ten. This clonotype was seen ten or more times. The sample consisted of CD4+ T cells from PBMCs. The origin of this receptor is a human donor with sarcoidosis (Löfgren's syndrome or another form), or a control subject (not recorded which).

The CDR3 DNA is TGTGCCAGCAGCTCAATTCGACTAGCGGGAGAGACCCAGTACTTC. This gives the protein CASSSIRLAGETQYF. The chain combines TRBV7-2 with TRBJ2-5, with 10 bases matching TRBD2. V dropped 4 bases and J dropped 4; count of bases not matched to a gene: 6. The CDR3 has 15 amino acids. Germline CDR1 and CDR2: SGHTA and FQGNSA.